The source of this TCR beta chain is a study of shared clonotypes between healthy human individuals. Study-wide points: Richness estimates generally favored naive over memory subsets.

As originally analysed: Junction-only sequences produced by ImmunoSEQ had no quality scores, so filtering differed. Profiled with immunoSEQ multiplex PCR; TCRdb holds only in-frame clones, not every one. V, J and clone size reflect that table, while D and trimming were determined from the DNA. The repertoire holds under 2.5 million clones, with 85% to 95% as singletons. On this clone: Its antigen is unknown.

The CDR3 consists of 15 residues. J was trimmed by 5 bases and V by 3 bases; bases with no gene match: 6. Per the germline V gene, CDR1 is MDHEN and CDR2 is SYDVKM. This sequence was found in a young man in good health. Some clones in this sample may be carry-over from other donors' samples. Sequenced input: naive CD4+ T cells from PBMCs. Subset meaning: CD45RA+ positively selected. The gene calls are TRBV28 and TRBJ1-5; 8 positions match TRBD1. CDR3 nucleotides: TGTGCCAGCAGTTTCTCGGACAGGGAATATCAGCCCCAGCATTTT. Amino acid sequence: CASSFSDREYQPQHF.